Shown below are 27 T cell receptor beta chains from a single sample sequenced in a study of CD8 T cells in ankylosing spondylitis. TCRdb itself ran the 5' RACE reads through MiXCR, one entry per CDR3 protein. There are some 140,000 distinct CDR3 sequences in the sample; around 7.9% occur only once, and around 12% lies in the top ten. The sample consisted of blood, either unsorted or a sorted T cell fraction (not recorded which). The source is a female donor with ankylosing spondylitis or in good health (not recorded which).

This clonotype was observed a few times. V is TRBV30 and J is TRBJ2-2, with 7 bases that match TRBD2. CDR3 length equals 15 residues. Germline CDR1 is GTSNPN and CDR2 is SVGIG (reference sequence). V shed 4 bases and J 1 base; nucleotides not matched to a gene: 6. CDR3 protein: CAWTYPGGNTGELFF. The CDR3 DNA follows: TGTGCCTGGACTTACCCGGGGGGGAACACCGGGGAGCTGTTTTTT.

There are many counts of this clonotype. The chain employs TRBV5-8 and TRBJ2-3; D unclear. Trimming removed 4 bases from V and 5 bases from J, with 11 bases in between. This CDR3 comprises 13 residues. Germline assignment: CDR1 SGHTS and CDR2 YDEGEE. DNA for the CDR3: TGTGCCAGCAGCCCGGCTCTGGGAGATACGCAGTATTTT. It is translated as CASSPALGDTQYF.

This clonotype was recorded many times. The chain couples TRBV5-1 to TRBJ2-3; 7 positions match TRBD1. The CDR3 has 16 amino acids. The V and J ends lost 2 bases and 3 bases, in that order; junction bases with no gene match: 9. Germline V lookup: CDR1 SGHRS, CDR2 YFSETQ. This CDR3 reads CASSFPDRDWTDTQYF. The CDR3 bases are TGCGCCAGCAGCTTCCCCGACAGGGATTGGACAGATACGCAGTATTTT.

This clonotype has ten or more counts. J is TRBJ2-3 and V is TRBV20-1; no clear D. The germline gives CDR1 DFQATT, CDR2 SNEGSKA (reference sequence). The CDR3 has 14 residues. V was shortened by 6 bases and J by 3 bases, with 16 bases between the two germline ends. The CDR3 region is CSATRAAATDTQYF. CDR3 bases: TGCAGTGCCACACGCGCGGCGGCGACAGATACGCAGTATTTT.

This clonotype was found many times. The chain is built from TRBV4-2 and TRBJ1-5; D unresolved. The CDR3 sequence is 15 residues long. V lost 3 bases and J lost 4, with 13 bases in between. Germline V gene data show CDR1 as LGHNA and CDR2 as YNFKEQ. The chain's CDR3 is CASSQLPGVNQPQHF. In DNA, the CDR3 is TGTGCCAGCAGCCAGCTCCCGGGAGTTAATCAGCCCCAGCATTTT.

This chain connects TRBV28 to TRBJ2-2; D is perhaps TRBD2 (6 bases). Trimming cost V 7 bases and J 3 bases, with 15 bases left between them. This CDR3 is 15 amino acids long. Germline CDR1 reads MDHEN; CDR2 reads SYDVKM. The CDR3 loop reads CASNLRGGYTGELFF. In DNA form, the CDR3 reads TGTGCCAGCAACCTGCGGGGCGGCTACACCGGGGAGCTGTTTTTT. Full variable domain (missing parts from reference TRBV28 and TRBJ2-2): DVKVTQSSRYLVKRTGEKVFLECVQDMDHENMFWYRQDPGLGLRLIYFSYDVKMKEKGDIPEGYSVSREKKERFSLILESASTNQTSMYLCASNLRGGYTGELFFGEGSRLTVL.

This clonotype was seen repeatedly, ten times or more. The V gene is TRBV11-2, the J gene TRBJ2-4; no clear D. Germline V gives CDR1 SGHAT, CDR2 FQNNGV. The ends were cut back, 2 bases at V and 13 bases at J, with 9 bases in the middle. CDR3 length: 11 amino acids. CDR3 sequence: CASSLRERQYF. In DNA, the CDR3 is TGTGCCAGCAGCTTAAGGGAAAGACAGTACTTC.

The table lists this clonotype with a few counts. The chain is built from TRBV13 and TRBJ2-3; no firm D call. The germline CDR1 and CDR2 sequences are PRHDT and FYEKMQ (reference sequence). This CDR3 comprises 16 residues. V shed 1 base and J shed 4 bases, with 15 bases lying between them. This chain's CDR3 is CASSLAVDPSSDTQYF. In nucleotides, the CDR3 is TGTGCCAGCAGCTTAGCGGTGGACCCCTCTTCAGATACGCAGTATTTT.

This clonotype has ten or more counts. The gene calls are TRBV9 and TRBJ2-7, with 9 bases matching TRBD1. J lost 4 bases, V lost 0 bases, and 5 bases had no gene match. Germline V lookup: CDR1 SGDLS, CDR2 YYNGEE. The CDR3 totals 15 residues. This CDR3 is CASSVAGQGVYEQYF. In DNA, the CDR3 is TGTGCCAGCAGCGTAGCGGGACAGGGAGTGTACGAGCAGTACTTC. Filled out from reference TRBV9 and TRBJ2-7, the complete variable domain reads DSGVTQTPKHLITATGQRVTLRCSPRSGDLSVYWYQQSLDQGLQFLIQYYNGEERAKGNILERFSAQQFPDLHSELNLSSLELGDSALYFCASSVAGQGVYEQYFGPGTRLTVT.

This clonotype has ten or more counts. The rearrangement links TRBV7-9 to TRBJ2-1; D unclear. This CDR3 has 14 amino acids. Looked up from germline, CDR1 is SEHNR and CDR2 is FQNEAQ (reference sequence). Trimming took off 1 base at V and 5 bases at J, with 9 bases between the two ends. The CDR3 sequence is CASSLGTDNNEQFF. The CDR3 DNA follows: TGTGCCAGCAGCTTAGGTACCGATAACAATGAGCAGTTCTTC.

This clonotype came up many times. The V call is TRBV2, the J call TRBJ1-2; D is undetermined. V lost 4 bases to trimming and J lost 4 bases, with 10 bases between them. CDR1 is SNHLY, CDR2 FYNNEI, per germline. The CDR3 extends over 13 amino acids. The CDR3: CASSAREGYGYTF. The CDR3 DNA sequence: TGTGCCAGCAGTGCGAGGGAAGGCTATGGCTACACCTTC.

V usage is TRBV28 and J usage is TRBJ2-7; 8 bases align to TRBD2. With V trimmed by 1 base and J by 0 bases, 5 bases remained unmatched. CDR3 size: 16 residues. The V gene's germline CDR1 is MDHEN and CDR2 SYDVKM. The CDR3 coding sequence is TGTGCCAGCAGTTTATCCGGGGGGGGTGACTCCTACGAGCAGTACTTC. Translated, it gives CASSLSGGGDSYEQYF.

The CDR3 loop reads CASSRRTGPTQPQHF. CDR3 sequence (DNA): TGCGCCAGCAGCCGAAGGACAGGACCAACTCAGCCCCAGCATTTT. This chain links TRBV4-3 with TRBJ1-5; 7 bases fit TRBD1. The CDR3 spans 15 residues. Germline CDR1 LGHNA, CDR2 YSLEER. After removal of 4 bases from V and 6 bases from J, the junction contained 9 bases not matched to a gene.

This clonotype was observed a handful of times. This chain links TRBV28 with TRBJ2-5; 9 nucleotides agree with TRBD1. Germline V lookup: CDR1 MDHEN, CDR2 SYDVKM. The ends lost 7 bases at V and 4 bases at J; junction bases unmatched: 4. The CDR3 loop spans 13 amino acids. CDR3 in amino acids: CASTLTGGETQYF. In nucleotides, the CDR3 is TGTGCCAGCACCCTGACAGGGGGAGAGACCCAGTACTTC.

This clonotype was counted at least ten times. The chain is built from TRBV4-3 and TRBJ2-3, with TRBD1 identical over 7 bases. The CDR3 is made up of 14 amino acids. The V gene end was trimmed by 4 bases and the J gene end by 4 bases; junction bases not matched to a gene: 5. Per germline, CDR1 LGHNA and CDR2 YSLEER. CDR3 residues: CASSPTGYADTQYF. CDR3 in DNA: TGCGCCAGCAGCCCGACAGGGTATGCAGATACGCAGTATTTT.

The table lists this clonotype with many counts. The rearrangement joins TRBV5-1 to TRBJ1-1; D is unclear. The CDR3 runs 12 residues. The germline CDR1 and CDR2 sequences are SGHRS and YFSETQ. V lost 1 base and J 7 bases, leaving 8 bases between the germline ends. This CDR3 reads CASSLLANEAFF. The CDR3 DNA reads TGCGCCAGCAGCTTGTTGGCAAATGAAGCTTTCTTT.

The table lists this clonotype with many counts. The chain links TRBV28 to TRBJ1-2; 7 nucleotides align to TRBD1. CDR1 is MDHEN and CDR2 is SYDVKM in the germline V gene. The J segment lost 8 bases and the V segment lost 3 bases, leaving 12 bases of the junction unmatched. There are 15 residues in the CDR3. In DNA form, the CDR3 reads TGTGCCAGCAGTTTTGGGGACAGCTCTTTCGGCGGCTACACCTTC. Translating gives CASSFGDSSFGGYTF.

This clonotype showed up many times. This rearrangement joins TRBV27 to TRBJ1-2; possible D gene TRBD1, 5 bases. V was cut by 5 bases and J by 1 base, with 14 bases left in between. The CDR3 covers 15 residues. Looked up from germline, CDR1 is MNHEY and CDR2 is SMNVEV (reference sequence). DNA of the CDR3: TGTGCCAGCAGTCCCCTCCCGACAGATAACTATGGCTACACCTTC. This gives the protein CASSPLPTDNYGYTF.

This clonotype was recorded many times. This chain uses TRBV11-2 with TRBJ1-3; possible D gene TRBD1, 6 bases. Germline-derived CDR1 and CDR2 are SGHAT and FQNNGV. V shed 0 bases and J shed 0 bases, with 6 bases lying between them. The CDR3 runs to 15 residues. CDR3 sequence (DNA): TGTGCCAGCAGCTTAGAGGACAGCTCTGGAAACACCATATATTTT. This gives the protein CASSLEDSSGNTIYF.

This clonotype was observed at least ten times. The chain is built from TRBV5-1 and TRBJ2-3; 8 nucleotides align to TRBD2. Germline V CDR1 and CDR2: SGHRS, YFSETQ. V gave up 1 base and J gave up 6 bases; unmatched junction bases: 10. The CDR3 loop spans 16 amino acids. The DNA of the CDR3 is TGCGCCAGCAGCTTGTTGGCGACTAGCGATCAGGATACGCAGTATTTT. It is translated as CASSLLATSDQDTQYF.

The chain carries TRBV7-2 and TRBJ2-2; D call uncertain. Trimming took 3 bases from V and 6 from J, leaving 8 bases between them. This CDR3 is 13 amino acids long. Germline V CDR1 and CDR2: SGHTA, FQGNSA. This CDR3 reads CASSFLAPGELFF. CDR3 nucleotide sequence: TGTGCCAGCAGCTTTCTTGCCCCCGGGGAGCTGTTTTTT.

This clonotype was seen many times. The V gene is TRBV5-1, the J gene TRBJ2-1; no reliable D call. CDR1 is SGHRS, CDR2 YFSETQ, per germline. There are 16 residues in the CDR3. The V gene lost 4 bases and the J gene lost 1 base, with 15 bases spanning the gap. This CDR3 reads CASSLRTGASYNEQFF. CDR3 nucleotides: TGCGCCAGCAGCCTAAGGACGGGCGCTTCCTACAATGAGCAGTTCTTC. The full variable domain, in which reference TRBV5-1 and TRBJ2-1 provide the parts outside the CDR3, is KAGVTQTPRYLIKTRGQQVTLSCSPISGHRSVSWYQQTPGQGLQFLFEYFSETQRNKGNFPGRFSGRQFSNSRSEMNVSTLELGDSALYLCASSLRTGASYNEQFFGPGTRLTVL.

This clonotype occurred many times. This chain uses TRBV4-1 with TRBJ1-6; D gene unclear. Germline V gives CDR1 MGHRA, CDR2 YSYEKL. The V end was cut by 3 bases, the J end by 7 bases, with 13 bases between. CDR3 length: 15 amino acids. The CDR3 loop reads CASSHREGENSPLHF. CDR3 nucleotide sequence: TGCGCCAGCAGCCACCGGGAGGGAGAGAATTCACCCCTCCACTTT.

This clonotype appeared many times. The rearrangement uses TRBV5-6 and TRBJ1-5, with TRBD1 matching 7 bases. Germline CDR1 SGHDT, CDR2 YYEEEE. The V gene end was trimmed by 0 bases and the J gene end by 5 bases; junction bases not matched to a gene: 8. The CDR3 extends over 16 amino acids. CDR3 protein: CASSLETGRSDQPQHF. As DNA, the CDR3 is TGTGCCAGCAGCTTGGAGACAGGGAGAAGCGATCAGCCCCAGCATTTT. Full variable domain (rest looked up from reference TRBV5-6 and TRBJ1-5): DAGVTQSPTHLIKTRGQQVTLRCSPKSGHDTVSWYQQALGQGPQFIFQYYEEEERQRGNFPDRFSGHQFPNYSSELNVNALLLGDSALYLCASSLETGRSDQPQHFGDGTRLSIL.

This clonotype was counted at least ten times. The genes are TRBV10-3 and TRBJ2-2; 8 bases align to TRBD1. The junction had 3 bases not matched to a gene; V was cut back by 2 bases and J by 4 bases. The CDR3 is made up of 15 amino acids. Germline V gene lookup returns CDR1 ENHRY and CDR2 SYGVKD. The CDR3 here is CAISELQGGTGELFF. The CDR3 nucleotides read TGTGCCATCAGTGAGCTACAGGGGGGCACCGGGGAGCTGTTTTTT.

This clonotype was detected many times. The chain has TRBV6-5 and TRBJ1-2; 7 bases are a match to TRBD1. This CDR3 spans 13 amino acids. V lost 4 bases to trimming and J lost 3 bases; unmatched junction nucleotides: 2. CDR1 is MNHEY and CDR2 is SVGAGI in the germline V gene. In DNA form, the CDR3 reads TGTGCCAGCAGTTCTACAGGGGACTATGGCTACACCTTC. Translation: CASSSTGDYGYTF.

This clonotype was seen at least ten times. The chain uses TRBV7-9 and TRBJ2-2; D is ambiguous. V was trimmed by 3 bases and J by 6 bases, leaving 14 bases between them. Germline V gene sequence: CDR1 SEHNR, CDR2 FQNEAQ (reference sequence). The CDR3 loop spans 15 amino acids. The DNA for the CDR3 is TGTGCCAGCAGCTTGGCCTCTCAGGCTGCCGGGGAGCTGTTTTTT. Encoded protein: CASSLASQAAGELFF.